Listed here is a single T cell receptor beta chain. Its antigen is unknown. This entry is derived from a study of early stage breast cancer tumors. Study-level points and caveats: Tumor and normal breast were distinguished via blood comparison in about 90% of the 16 patients.

Each sample had two DNA replicates, 0.5 to 0.65 ug blood or roughly 1.4 ug tissue. Using immunoSEQ multiplex PCR, the repertoire was profiled, and TCRdb retains in-frame clones only, with some absent. This sample has around 40,000 clones; approximately 78% occur once, and the top ten carry 7.2%. The sequence was collected from a person in their fifties or sixties with breast cancer. The sample consisted of blood.

The CDR3 DNA reads TGTGCCAGCAGCTTGACGGCGGGGACCCAGTACTTC. Translating gives CASSLTAGTQYF. The rearrangement uses TRBV5-4 and TRBJ2-5; possibly TRBD2 for D (5 bases). There are 12 residues in the CDR3. V shed 1 base and J shed 7 bases, with 8 bases lying between them. Per the germline V gene, CDR1 is SGHNT and CDR2 is YYREEE (reference sequence).